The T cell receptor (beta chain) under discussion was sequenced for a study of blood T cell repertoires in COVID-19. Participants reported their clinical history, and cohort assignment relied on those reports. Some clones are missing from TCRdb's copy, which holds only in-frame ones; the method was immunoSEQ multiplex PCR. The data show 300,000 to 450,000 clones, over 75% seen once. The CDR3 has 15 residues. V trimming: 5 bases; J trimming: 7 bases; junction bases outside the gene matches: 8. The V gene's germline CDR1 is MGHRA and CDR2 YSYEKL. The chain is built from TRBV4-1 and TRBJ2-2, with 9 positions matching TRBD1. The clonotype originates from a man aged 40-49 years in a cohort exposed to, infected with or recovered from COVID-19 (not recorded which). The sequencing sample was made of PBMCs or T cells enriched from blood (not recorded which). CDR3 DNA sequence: TGCGCCAGCAGCTCCCCGGGACAGGGTCACGGGGAGCTGTTTTTT. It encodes CASSSPGQGHGELFF.